This TCR beta chain was sequenced for a study of control samples from healthy donors and cancer patients. Unmatched junction bases numbered 5, after V lost 4 bases and J lost 5 bases. This CDR3 spans 15 amino acids. The germline CDR1 and CDR2 sequences are SNHLY and FYNNEI. Here immunoSEQ multiplex PCR was the method, and the copy in TCRdb shows in-frame clones only, minus some. The sample consists of 55,000 to 65,000 clones, over 75% of them appearing once. The sequencing input was PBMCs. The source of this sequence is a woman aged 60-70 years with lung cancer. The chain has TRBV2 and TRBJ2-5, with TRBD1 identical over 12 bases. The CDR3 here is CASSGDRGRRETQYF. The CDR3, as DNA: TGTGCCAGCAGTGGGGACAGGGGGCGGCGGGAGACCCAGTACTTC.